This T cell receptor (beta chain) was sequenced during a study of STAT5B mutations in CD4+ large granular lymphocyte leukemia. Either unselected PBMC or bead-purified CD4+, CD4+CD8+, CD57+ or CD56+ cells were sequenced. Germline CDR1 SGHAT, CDR2 FQNNGV. This CDR3 comprises 11 residues. V shed 3 bases and J shed 8 bases, with 7 bases lying between them. The protocol was immunoSEQ multiplex PCR, while the TCRdb copy is restricted to in-frame clones and leaves out a portion. The table lists approximately 4,100 clones, roughly four fifths of them singletons. The sequence derives from a man in his 70s with CD4+ T-cell large granular lymphocyte leukemia. The specimen sequenced was PBMCs. The chain employs TRBV11-2 and TRBJ1-1; no clear D. CDR3 DNA sequence: TGTGCCAGCAGCTTTGGGCGAGAAGCTTTCTTT. Its protein is CASSFGREAFF. Full variable domain (outside the CDR3, taken from reference TRBV11-2 and TRBJ1-1): EAGVAQSPRYKIIEKRQSVAFWCNPISGHATLYWYQQILGQGPKLLIQFQNNGVVDDSQLPKDRFSAERLKGVDSTLKIQPAKLEDSAVYLCASSFGREAFFGQGTRLTVV.